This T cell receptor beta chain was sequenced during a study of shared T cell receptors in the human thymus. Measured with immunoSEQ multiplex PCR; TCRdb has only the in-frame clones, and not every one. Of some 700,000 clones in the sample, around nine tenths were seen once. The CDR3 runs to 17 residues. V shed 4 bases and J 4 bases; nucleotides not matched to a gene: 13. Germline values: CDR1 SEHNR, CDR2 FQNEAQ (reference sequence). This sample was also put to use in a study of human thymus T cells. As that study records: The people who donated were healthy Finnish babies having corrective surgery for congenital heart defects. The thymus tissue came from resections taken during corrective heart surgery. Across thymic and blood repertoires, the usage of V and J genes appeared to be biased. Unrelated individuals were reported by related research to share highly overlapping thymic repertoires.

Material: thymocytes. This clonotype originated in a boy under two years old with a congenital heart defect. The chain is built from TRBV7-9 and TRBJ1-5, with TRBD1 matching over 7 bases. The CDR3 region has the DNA TGTGCCAGCAGCTCCAGCCGACAGGGCCTCCTAAATCAGCCCCAGCATTTT. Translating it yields CASSSSRQGLLNQPQHF.